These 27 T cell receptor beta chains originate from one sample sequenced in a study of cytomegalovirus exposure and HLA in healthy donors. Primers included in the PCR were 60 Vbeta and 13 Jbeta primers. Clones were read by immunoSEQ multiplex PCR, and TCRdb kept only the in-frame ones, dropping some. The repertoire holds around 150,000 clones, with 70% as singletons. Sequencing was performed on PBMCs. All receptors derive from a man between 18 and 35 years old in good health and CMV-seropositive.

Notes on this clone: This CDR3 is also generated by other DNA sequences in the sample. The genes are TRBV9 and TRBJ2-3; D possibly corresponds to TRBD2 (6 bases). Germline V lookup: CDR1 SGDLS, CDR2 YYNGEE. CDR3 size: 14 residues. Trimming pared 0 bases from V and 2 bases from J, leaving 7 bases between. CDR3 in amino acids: CASSVGTTTDTQYF. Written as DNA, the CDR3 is TGTGCCAGCAGCGTAGGGACTACCACAGATACGCAGTATTTT.

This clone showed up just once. The CDR3 loop is CASSPILAGGNNEQFF. As DNA, the CDR3 is TGTGCCAGCTCACCGATACTAGCGGGAGGGAATAATGAGCAGTTCTTC. The chain joins TRBV18 to TRBJ2-1; TRBD2 aligns across 13 bases. Trimming removed 3 bases from V and 7 bases from J; junction bases left unmatched: 6. CDR1 and CDR2 from the germline V gene are KGHSH and LQKENI. The CDR3 runs 16 residues. Full variable domain (missing parts from reference TRBV18 and TRBJ2-1): NAGVMQNPRHLVRRRGQEARLRCSPMKGHSHVYWYRQLPEEGLKFMVYLQKENIIDESGMPKERFSAEFPKEGPSILRIQQVVRGDSAAYFCASSPILAGGNNEQFFGPGTRLTVL.

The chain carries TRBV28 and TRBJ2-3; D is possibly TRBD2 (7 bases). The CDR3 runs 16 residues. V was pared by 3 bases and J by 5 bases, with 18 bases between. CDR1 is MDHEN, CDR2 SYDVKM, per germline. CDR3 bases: TGTGCCAGCAGTTTTCGTGGGAGGGGGTTCCAAGATACGCAGTATTTT. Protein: CASSFRGRGFQDTQYF. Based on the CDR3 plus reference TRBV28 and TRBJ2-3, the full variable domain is DVKVTQSSRYLVKRTGEKVFLECVQDMDHENMFWYRQDPGLGLRLIYFSYDVKMKEKGDIPEGYSVSREKKERFSLILESASTNQTSMYLCASSFRGRGFQDTQYFGPGTRLTVL.

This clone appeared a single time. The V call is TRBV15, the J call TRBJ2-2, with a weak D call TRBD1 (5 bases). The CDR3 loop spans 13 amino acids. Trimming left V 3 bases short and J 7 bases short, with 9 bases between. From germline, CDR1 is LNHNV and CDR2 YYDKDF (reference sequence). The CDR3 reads CATSSPRVGELFF. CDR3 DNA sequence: TGTGCCACCAGCAGTCCCAGGGTCGGGGAGCTGTTTTTT. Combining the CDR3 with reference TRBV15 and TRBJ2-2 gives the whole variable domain DAMVIQNPRYQVTQFGKPVTLSCSQTLNHNVMYWYQQKSSQAPKLLFHYYDKDFNNEADTPDNFQSRRPNTSFCFLDIRSPGLGDTAMYLCATSSPRVGELFFGEGSRLTVL.

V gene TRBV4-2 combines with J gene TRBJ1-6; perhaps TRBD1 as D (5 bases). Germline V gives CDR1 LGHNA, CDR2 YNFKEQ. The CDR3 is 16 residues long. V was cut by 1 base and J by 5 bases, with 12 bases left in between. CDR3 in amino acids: CASSQVVGQNNSPLHF. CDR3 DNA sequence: TGTGCCAGCAGCCAAGTCGTGGGGCAGAATAATTCACCCCTCCACTTT.

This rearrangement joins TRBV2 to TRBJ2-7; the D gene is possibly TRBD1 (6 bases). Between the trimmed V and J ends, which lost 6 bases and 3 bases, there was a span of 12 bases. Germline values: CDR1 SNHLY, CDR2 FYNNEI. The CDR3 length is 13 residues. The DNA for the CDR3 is TGTGCCAGCAGGTCGGACAGTAACTACGAGCAGTACGTC. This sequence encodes CASRSDSNYEQYV.

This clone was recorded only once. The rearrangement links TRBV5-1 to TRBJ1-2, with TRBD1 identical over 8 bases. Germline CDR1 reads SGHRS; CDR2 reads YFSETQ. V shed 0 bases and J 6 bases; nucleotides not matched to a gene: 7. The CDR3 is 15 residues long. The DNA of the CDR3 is TGCGCCAGCAGCTTGGGGGTGACAGGGGTGGATGGCTACACCTTC. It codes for CASSLGVTGVDGYTF.

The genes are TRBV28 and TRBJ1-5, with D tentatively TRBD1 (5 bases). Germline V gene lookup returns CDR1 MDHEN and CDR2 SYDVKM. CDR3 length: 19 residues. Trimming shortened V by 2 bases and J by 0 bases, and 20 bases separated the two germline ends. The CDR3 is CASSLRPEQGPYSNQPQHF. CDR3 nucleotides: TGTGCCAGCAGTTTAAGACCCGAGCAGGGTCCTTATAGCAATCAGCCCCAGCATTTT.

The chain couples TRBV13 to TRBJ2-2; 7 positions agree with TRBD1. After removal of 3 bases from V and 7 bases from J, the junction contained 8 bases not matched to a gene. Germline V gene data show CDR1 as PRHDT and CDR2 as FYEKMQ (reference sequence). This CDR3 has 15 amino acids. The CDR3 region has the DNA TGTGCCAGCAGCTTCAAGGGGGCCCTTCACGGGGAGCTGTTTTTT. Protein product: CASSFKGALHGELFF. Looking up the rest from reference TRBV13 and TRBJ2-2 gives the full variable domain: AAGVIQSPRHLIKEKRETATLKCYPIPRHDTVYWYQQGPGQDPQFLISFYEKMQSDKGSIPDRFSAQQFSDYHSELNMSSLELGDSALYFCASSFKGALHGELFFGEGSRLTVL.

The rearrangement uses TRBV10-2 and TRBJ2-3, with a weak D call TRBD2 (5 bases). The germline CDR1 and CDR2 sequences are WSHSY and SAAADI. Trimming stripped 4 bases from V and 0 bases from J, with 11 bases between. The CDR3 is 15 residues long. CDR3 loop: CASSALSASTDTQYF. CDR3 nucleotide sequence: TGCGCCAGCAGTGCACTTAGCGCTAGCACAGATACGCAGTATTTT.

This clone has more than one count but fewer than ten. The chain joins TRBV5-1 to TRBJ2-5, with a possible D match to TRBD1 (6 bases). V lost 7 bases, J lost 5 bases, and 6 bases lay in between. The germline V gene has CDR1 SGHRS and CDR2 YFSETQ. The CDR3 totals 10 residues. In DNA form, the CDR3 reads TGCGCCAGCCAGGGGGAGACCCAGTACTTC. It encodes CASQGETQYF.

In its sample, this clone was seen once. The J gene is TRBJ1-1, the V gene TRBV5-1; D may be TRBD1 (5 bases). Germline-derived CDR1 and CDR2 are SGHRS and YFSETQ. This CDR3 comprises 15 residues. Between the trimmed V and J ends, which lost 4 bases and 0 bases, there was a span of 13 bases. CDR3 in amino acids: CASSPGGGVNTEAFF. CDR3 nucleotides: TGCGCCAGCAGCCCAGGCGGAGGGGTGAACACTGAAGCTTTCTTT.

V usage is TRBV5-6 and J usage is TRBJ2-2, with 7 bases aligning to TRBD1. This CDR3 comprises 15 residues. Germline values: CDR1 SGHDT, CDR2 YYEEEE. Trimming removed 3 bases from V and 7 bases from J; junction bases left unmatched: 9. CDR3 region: CASSSETGSNGELFF. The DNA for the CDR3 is TGTGCCAGCAGCTCCGAGACAGGGTCCAACGGGGAGCTGTTTTTT.

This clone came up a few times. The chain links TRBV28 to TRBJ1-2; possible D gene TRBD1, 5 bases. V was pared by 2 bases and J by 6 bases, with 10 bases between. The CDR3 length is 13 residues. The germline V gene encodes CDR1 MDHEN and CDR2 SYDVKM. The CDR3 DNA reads TGTGCCAGCAGTTTAGGCAGGGCCAATGGCTACACCTTC. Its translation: CASSLGRANGYTF.

Here the CDR3 reads CASSLRGAYFSSYNEQFF. As DNA, the CDR3 is TGTGCCAGCAGTTTACGGGGGGCTTATTTTAGCTCCTACAATGAGCAGTTCTTC. This chain links TRBV27 with TRBJ2-1; a possible D gene is TRBD2 (7 bases). This CDR3 spans 18 amino acids. CDR1 is MNHEY, CDR2 SMNVEV, per germline (reference sequence). V was trimmed by 2 bases and J by 0 bases, leaving 17 bases between them.

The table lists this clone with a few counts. CDR3 bases: TGTGCCAGCAGTCCCGGGGTTGAAGAGACCCAGTACTTC. Its translation: CASSPGVEETQYF. The genes are TRBV6-5 and TRBJ2-5, with a tentative D call TRBD2 (5 bases). Germline lookup yields CDR1 MNHEY and CDR2 SVGAGI. V lost 5 bases to trimming and J lost 3 bases, with 10 bases between them. The CDR3 spans 13 residues.

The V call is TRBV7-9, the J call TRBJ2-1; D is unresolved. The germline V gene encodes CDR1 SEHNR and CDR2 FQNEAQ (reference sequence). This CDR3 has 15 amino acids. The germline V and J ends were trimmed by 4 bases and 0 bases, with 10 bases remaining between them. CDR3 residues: CASSSKPSSYNEQFF. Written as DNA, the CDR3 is TGTGCCAGCAGCTCTAAGCCGAGCTCCTACAATGAGCAGTTCTTC.

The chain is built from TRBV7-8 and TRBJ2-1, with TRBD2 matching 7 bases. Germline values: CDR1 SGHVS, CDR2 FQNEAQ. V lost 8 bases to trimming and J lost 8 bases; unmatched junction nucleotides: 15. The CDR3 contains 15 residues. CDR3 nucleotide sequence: TGTGCCAGCGCCCCGGGGGGTGGGTTTCGAGATGAGCAGTTCTTC. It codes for CASAPGGGFRDEQFF. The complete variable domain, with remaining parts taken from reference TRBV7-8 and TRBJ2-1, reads GAGVSQSPRYKVAKRGQDVALRCDPISGHVSLFWYQQALGQGPEFLTYFQNEAQLDKSGLPSDRFFAERPEGSVSTLKIQRTQQEDSAVYLCASAPGGGFRDEQFFGPGTRLTVL.

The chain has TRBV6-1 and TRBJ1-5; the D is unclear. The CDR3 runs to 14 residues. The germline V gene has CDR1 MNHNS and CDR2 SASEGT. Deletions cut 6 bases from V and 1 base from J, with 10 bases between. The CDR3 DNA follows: TGTGCCAGCAGGGCAGTTTTGAGCAATCAGCCCCAGCATTTT. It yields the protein CASRAVLSNQPQHF.

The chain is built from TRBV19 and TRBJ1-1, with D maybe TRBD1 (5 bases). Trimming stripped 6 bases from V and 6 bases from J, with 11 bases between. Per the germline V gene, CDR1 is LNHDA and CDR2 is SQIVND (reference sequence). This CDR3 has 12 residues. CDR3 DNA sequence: TGTGCCAGTAGATCAGGGTACGCTGAAGCTTTCTTT. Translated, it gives CASRSGYAEAFF.

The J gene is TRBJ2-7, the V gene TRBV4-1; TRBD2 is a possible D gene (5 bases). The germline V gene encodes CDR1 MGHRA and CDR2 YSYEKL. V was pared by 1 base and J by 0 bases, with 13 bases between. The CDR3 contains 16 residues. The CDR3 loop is CASSQGAGRSSYEQYV. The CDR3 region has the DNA TGCGCCAGCAGCCAAGGGGCGGGCAGGAGCTCCTACGAGCAGTACGTC.

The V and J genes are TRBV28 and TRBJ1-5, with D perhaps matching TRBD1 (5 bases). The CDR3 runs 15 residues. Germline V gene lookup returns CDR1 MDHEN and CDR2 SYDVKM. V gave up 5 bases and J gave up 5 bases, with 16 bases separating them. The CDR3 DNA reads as TGTGCCAGCAGTCCCAGGGCCCCTCGGGATCAGCCCCAGCATTTT. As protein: CASSPRAPRDQPQHF.

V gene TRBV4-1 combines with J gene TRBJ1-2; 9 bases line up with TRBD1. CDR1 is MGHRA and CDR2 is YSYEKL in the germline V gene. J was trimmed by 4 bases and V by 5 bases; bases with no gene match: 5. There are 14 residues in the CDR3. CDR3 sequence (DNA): TGCGCCAGCAGCGGAGGACAGGGGAGCTATGGCTACACCTTC. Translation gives CASSGGQGSYGYTF.

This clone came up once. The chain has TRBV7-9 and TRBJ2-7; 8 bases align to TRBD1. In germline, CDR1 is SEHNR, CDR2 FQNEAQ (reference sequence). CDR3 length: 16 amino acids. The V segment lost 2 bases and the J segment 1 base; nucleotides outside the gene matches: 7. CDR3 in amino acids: CASSLQTGQASYEQYV. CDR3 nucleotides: TGTGCCAGCAGCTTACAAACGGGACAGGCTTCCTACGAGCAGTACGTC.

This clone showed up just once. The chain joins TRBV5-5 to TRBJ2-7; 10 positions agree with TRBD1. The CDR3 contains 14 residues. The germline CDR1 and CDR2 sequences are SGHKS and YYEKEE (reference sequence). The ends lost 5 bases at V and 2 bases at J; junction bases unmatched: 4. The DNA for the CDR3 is TGTGCCAGCAGTGATGACAGGGGGCCCTACGAGCAGTACGTC. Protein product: CASSDDRGPYEQYV.

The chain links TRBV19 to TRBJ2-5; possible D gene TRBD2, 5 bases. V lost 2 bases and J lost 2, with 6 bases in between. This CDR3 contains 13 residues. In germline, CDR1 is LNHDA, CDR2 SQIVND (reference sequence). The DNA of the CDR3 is TGTGCCAGTAGTATACCGGGGCAAGAGACCCAGTACTTC. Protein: CASSIPGQETQYF.

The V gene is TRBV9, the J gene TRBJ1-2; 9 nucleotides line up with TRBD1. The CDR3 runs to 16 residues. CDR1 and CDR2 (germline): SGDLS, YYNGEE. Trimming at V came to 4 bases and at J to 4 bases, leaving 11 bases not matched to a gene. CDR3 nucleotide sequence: TGTGCCAGCAGCCAGCCGGGACAGGGAGACTCCTATGGCTACACCTTC. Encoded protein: CASSQPGQGDSYGYTF.